This T cell receptor beta chain was found in a study of T cells in Graves' hyperthyroidism and ophthalmopathy. Whole-study findings and limits: Blood also showed most of the thyroid clonotypes that were expanded above 0.001.

About this clonotype itself: Its target is not known.

RNA transcripts were the template for amplifying TCR beta CDR3 regions. TCR CDR3 underwent first-round RT-PCR with the HTBI primer set. From the multiplex PCR reads, TCRdb called clonotypes with MiXCR, one entry per CDR3 protein. The table has about 110,000 distinct CDR3 sequences, roughly 15% seen once; the top ten hold about 44%. Material for sequencing was blood. The TCR comes from a woman between 50 and 59 years old with Graves' hyperthyroidism.

The chain's CDR3 is CASSSDISAGVAFF. CDR3 DNA: TGTGCCAGCAGCTCGGACATCTCCGCCGGTGTAGCTTTCTTT. V and J are TRBV7-9 and TRBJ1-1, with D maybe TRBD1 (5 bases). The V gene's germline CDR1 is SEHNR and CDR2 FQNEAQ (reference sequence). Deletions cut 4 bases from V and 10 bases from J, with 19 bases between. The CDR3 extends over 14 amino acids.